This TCR beta chain was recovered during a study of blood T cell repertoires in COVID-19. For the study at large: Samples came from the United States, Italy and Spain, spanning acute and convalescent COVID-19.

V lost 3 bases to trimming and J lost 3 bases, with 6 bases between them. The CDR3 contains 12 residues. CDR1 and CDR2 from the germline V gene are MNHNS and SASEGT. Sequencing used immunoSEQ multiplex PCR; TCRdb keeps in-frame clones, though not all of them. The sample carries approximately 230,000 clones, about four fifths recorded once. J is TRBJ2-7 and V is TRBV6-1; D unclear. Sequences were obtained from peripheral blood. The TCR was taken from a man at least 80 years old with acute or convalescent COVID-19. CDR3 DNA: TGTGCCAGCAGTGACAGATACTACGAGCAGTACTTC. Encoded protein: CASSDRYYEQYF.